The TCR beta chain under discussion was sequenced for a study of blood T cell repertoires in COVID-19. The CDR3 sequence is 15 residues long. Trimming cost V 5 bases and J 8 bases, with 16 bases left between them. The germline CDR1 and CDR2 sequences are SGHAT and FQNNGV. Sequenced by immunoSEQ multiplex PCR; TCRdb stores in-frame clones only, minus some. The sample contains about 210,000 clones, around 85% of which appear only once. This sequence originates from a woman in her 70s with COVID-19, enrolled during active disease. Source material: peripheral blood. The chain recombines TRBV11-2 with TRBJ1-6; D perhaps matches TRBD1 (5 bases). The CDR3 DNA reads TGTGCCAGCAGCCAAAACCAGGGATCGGATTCACCCCTCCACTTT. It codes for CASSQNQGSDSPLHF.